The 18 T cell receptor beta chains below come from one sample, sequenced in a study of T cells in Graves' hyperthyroidism and ophthalmopathy. Using RNA transcripts as the source, TCR beta CDR3 regions were amplified. The primer set for the first-round RT-PCR of the TCR CDR3 was HTBI. TCRdb reanalysed the multiplex PCR reads using MiXCR and keeps one entry per CDR3 protein. This table has hundreds of thousands of distinct CDR3 sequences, around 42% appearing once. The sequencing input was peripheral blood or thyroid tissue (not recorded which). These TCRs come from a woman aged 18-29 years with Graves' hyperthyroidism.

The rearrangement links TRBV2 to TRBJ1-1; D may be TRBD1 (6 bases). The CDR3 has 15 residues. Trimming removed 3 bases from V and 4 bases from J, with 15 bases in between. CDR1 and CDR2 from the germline V gene are SNHLY and FYNNEI. CDR3 nucleotides: TGTGCCAGCAGTGACAATCGCAGGGGTACCACTGAAGCTTTCTTT. It translates to CASSDNRRGTTEAFF. The entire variable domain, with the rest obtained from reference TRBV2 and TRBJ1-1, is as follows: EPEVTQTPSHQVTQMGQEVILRCVPISNHLYFYWYRQILGQKVEFLVSFYNNEISEKSEIFDDQFSVERPDGSNFTLKIRSTKLEDSAMYFCASSDNRRGTTEAFFGQGTRLTVV.

This clonotype was seen ten or more times. V usage is TRBV10-3 and J usage is TRBJ1-1; TRBD1 is a possible D gene (6 bases). Trimming took 11 bases from V and 1 from J, leaving 14 bases between them. Germline CDR1 reads ENHRY; CDR2 reads SYGVKD. This CDR3 contains 13 residues. DNA of the CDR3: TGTGCCGCGCAGGGGATGGAGAACACTGAAGCTTTCTTT. Translation: CAAQGMENTEAFF.

The chain joins TRBV6-1 to TRBJ1-5; TRBD1 matches 7 bases. Germline CDR1 and CDR2: MNHNS and SASEGT. With 6 bases clipped from V and 9 bases from J, the junction kept 5 bases outside the gene matches. The CDR3 consists of 12 residues. The CDR3 spells CASREQGVPQHF. The CDR3 DNA reads as TGTGCCAGCAGAGAGCAGGGGGTGCCCCAGCATTTT.

The chain employs TRBV29-1 and TRBJ1-1; no clear D. This CDR3 region has 13 residues. The V gene lost 8 bases and the J gene lost 4 bases, with 17 bases spanning the gap. Germline V gene sequence: CDR1 SQVTM, CDR2 ANQGSEA. CDR3 protein: CSQGHGPVTEAFF. DNA for the CDR3: TGCAGCCAAGGTCACGGACCGGTCACTGAAGCTTTCTTT.

This clonotype turned up a few times. The J gene is TRBJ1-3, the V gene TRBV20-1; D unclear. V lost 6 bases to trimming and J lost 0 bases, with 12 bases between them. Germline V gene lookup returns CDR1 DFQATT and CDR2 SNEGSKA (reference sequence). The length of the CDR3 is 14 residues. The CDR3 region is CSAIDVGSGNTIYF. The CDR3, as DNA: TGCAGTGCCATAGACGTGGGCTCTGGAAACACCATATATTTT.

This chain connects TRBV7-9 to TRBJ2-7, with a possible D match to TRBD2 (5 bases). Germline CDR1 is SEHNR and CDR2 is FQNEAQ (reference sequence). V lost 1 base and J lost 5, with 12 bases in between. CDR3 size: 14 residues. CDR3 coding DNA: TGTGCCAGCAGCTTAGTCGGGGAGAGGCACGAGCAGTACTTC. This translates into CASSLVGERHEQYF.

Ten or more counts support this clonotype. The chain recombines TRBV2 with TRBJ1-2; D is unclear. With 6 bases removed from V and 8 bases from J, the gap between germline ends came to 7 bases. This CDR3 has 10 residues. Germline V gene lookup returns CDR1 SNHLY and CDR2 FYNNEI. The CDR3 sequence is CASRQIGYTF. The CDR3 nucleotides are TGTGCCAGCAGACAGATCGGCTACACCTTC.

This clonotype was detected a few times. CDR3 nucleotides: TGTGCCAGCAGCTTACTTTCTAGCGTCGGGGAGCTGTTTTTT. It specifies CASSLLSSVGELFF. The rearrangement joins TRBV7-9 to TRBJ2-2, with a possible D match to TRBD2 (6 bases). This CDR3 is 14 amino acids long. The V end was cut by 2 bases, the J end by 7 bases, with 11 bases between. Germline-derived CDR1 and CDR2 are SEHNR and FQNEAQ (reference sequence).

The sample holds many counts of this clonotype. V and J are TRBV29-1 and TRBJ1-2; a possible D gene is TRBD1 (5 bases). Germline CDR1 is SQVTM and CDR2 is ANQGSEA. The CDR3 is 13 amino acids. The V end lost 7 bases, the J end lost 4 bases, and 16 bases lay between the germline ends. The CDR3, as DNA: TGCAGCGGTGGTGACAGCTTCACCTATGGCTACACCTTC. The encoded protein is CSGGDSFTYGYTF.

This clonotype was seen a few times. The V and J genes are TRBV20-1 and TRBJ2-7; TRBD1 matches 9 bases. The germline V gene encodes CDR1 DFQATT and CDR2 SNEGSKA (reference sequence). This CDR3 region has 15 residues. V shed 2 bases and J 0 bases; nucleotides not matched to a gene: 5. In DNA form, the CDR3 reads TGCAGTGCTAGACTGGGACAGGGTAGCTCCTACGAGCAGTACTTC. This gives the protein CSARLGQGSSYEQYF.

This clonotype was observed a handful of times. V gene TRBV24-1 combines with J gene TRBJ2-2; TRBD1 or TRBD2 may be the D gene (5 bases each). V shed 4 bases and J shed 4 bases, with 27 bases lying between them. Germline V gene lookup returns CDR1 KGHDR and CDR2 SFDVKD. CDR3 length equals 20 residues. The CDR3 reads CATSDPYTRGTKPGTGELFF. CDR3 bases: TGTGCCACCAGTGACCCGTACACACGGGGCACGAAGCCGGGCACCGGGGAGCTGTTTTTT.

This clonotype was recorded at least ten times. This chain uses TRBV5-1 with TRBJ1-4; D is uncertain. The CDR3 extends over 13 amino acids. With 4 bases removed from V and 5 bases from J, the gap between germline ends came to 9 bases. CDR1 and CDR2 (germline): SGHRS, YFSETQ. The CDR3, as DNA: TGCGCCAGCAGCCCGCGAGGGAATGAAAAACTGTTTTTT. It specifies CASSPRGNEKLFF.

The chain combines TRBV29-1 with TRBJ1-2, with D possibly matching TRBD1 (5 bases). This CDR3 contains 10 residues. The V end was cut by 6 bases, the J end by 9 bases, with 11 bases between. Germline CDR1 SQVTM, CDR2 ANQGSEA. CDR3 nucleotides: TGCAGCGTAGGGGCCGAACGCTACACCTTC. Protein: CSVGAERYTF.

The chain joins TRBV29-1 to TRBJ2-7; 9 nucleotides line up with TRBD2. Germline CDR1 SQVTM, CDR2 ANQGSEA. This CDR3 is 14 amino acids long. V lost 7 bases, J lost 0 bases, and 7 bases stayed unmatched. CDR3 sequence (DNA): TGCAGCGGTCGGAGCGGGAGGCTCTCCTACGAGCAGTACTTC. This codes for CSGRSGRLSYEQYF.

The gene calls are TRBV10-3 and TRBJ1-2; D gene ambiguous. The CDR3 covers 13 residues. V lost 10 bases, J lost 8 bases, and 20 bases lay in between. From germline, CDR1 is ENHRY and CDR2 SYGVKD. For the CDR3, the DNA is TGTGCCAGCAGCTCCCCAGGATTGGGAGGCTACACCTTC. Protein product: CASSSPGLGGYTF.

The gene calls are TRBV29-1 and TRBJ2-2; the D is unclear. V shed 8 bases and J shed 6 bases, with 19 bases lying between them. The germline V gene encodes CDR1 SQVTM and CDR2 ANQGSEA. This CDR3 comprises 14 residues. The CDR3 loop reads CSQRSSAVSGELFF. CDR3 in DNA: TGCAGCCAGAGGTCCAGCGCCGTATCCGGGGAGCTGTTTTTT.

The chain links TRBV7-2 to TRBJ2-5; D not certain. The end of the DNA aligns better with TRBJ2-1, so the J call may be wrong. CDR3 length: 13 amino acids. The V gene's germline CDR1 is SGHTA and CDR2 FQGNSA. The CDR3 is CASSHGLNNEQFF. The CDR3 coding sequence is TGTGCCAGCAGCCATGGCCTAAACAATGAGCAGTTCTTC.

This clonotype has more than one count but fewer than ten. The CDR3 sequence: CASSLVGSGRDQETQYF. As DNA, the CDR3 is TGTGCCAGCAGCTTAGTGGGTAGCGGGAGAGATCAAGAGACCCAGTACTTC. The chain links TRBV7-9 to TRBJ2-5, with 9 bases fitting TRBD2. Germline V lookup: CDR1 SEHNR, CDR2 FQNEAQ (reference sequence). The J segment lost 2 bases and the V segment lost 1 base, leaving 8 bases of the junction unmatched. This CDR3 region has 17 residues.